What follows are 5 T cell receptor beta chains derived from one specimen sequenced in a study of T cell responses to AZD1222 COVID-19 vaccine. Sequencing used immunoSEQ multiplex PCR; TCRdb keeps in-frame clones, though not all of them. The repertoire holds 130,000 to 150,000 clones, with roughly 89% as singletons. The sample here was peripheral blood, taken 28 days after the second AZD1222 dose. These receptors all come from an adult who received the AZD1222 COVID-19 vaccine.

The chain uses TRBV11-3 and TRBJ2-7; 13 nucleotides line up with TRBD2. V trimming: 5 bases; J trimming: 7 bases; junction bases outside the gene matches: 5. Germline lookup yields CDR1 SGHNT and CDR2 YENEEA. This CDR3 comprises 14 residues. CDR3 nucleotide sequence: TGTGCCAGCAGCCGGACTAGCGGGAGAGGGGAGCAGTACTTC. Its protein is CASSRTSGRGEQYF.

The chain couples TRBV18 to TRBJ1-1; D is ambiguous. The germline V gene encodes CDR1 KGHSH and CDR2 LQKENI. The ends were cut back, 6 bases at V and 7 bases at J, with 9 bases in the middle. The CDR3 spans 11 residues. CDR3 sequence (DNA): TGTGCCAGCTCCCGCCGCGATGAAGCTTTCTTT. The encoded protein is CASSRRDEAFF.

The genes are TRBV7-2 and TRBJ2-5; no definite D call. V lost 0 bases to trimming and J lost 3 bases, with 5 bases between them. The CDR3 consists of 13 residues. From germline, CDR1 is SGHTA and CDR2 FQGNSA. The chain's CDR3 is CASSLAWKETQYF. The CDR3, as DNA: TGTGCCAGCAGCTTAGCGTGGAAAGAGACCCAGTACTTC.

The J gene is TRBJ1-5, the V gene TRBV7-9, with TRBD1 as a possible D gene (5 bases). This CDR3 has 15 residues. Per the germline V gene, CDR1 is SEHNR and CDR2 is FQNEAQ (reference sequence). Trimming removed 5 bases at V and 1 base at J, with 12 bases between. The CDR3 is CASSPGAGSNQPQHF. In DNA, the CDR3 is TGTGCCAGCAGCCCCGGGGCAGGGAGCAATCAGCCCCAGCATTTT.

The rearrangement links TRBV19 to TRBJ1-1, with D possibly matching TRBD1 (5 bases). Germline-derived CDR1 and CDR2 are LNHDA and SQIVND (reference sequence). CDR3 length equals 13 residues. V was shortened by 8 bases and J by 1 base, with 11 bases between the two germline ends. This chain's CDR3 is CASLGGGNTEAFF. The CDR3 coding sequence is TGTGCCAGTCTGGGGGGAGGGAACACTGAAGCTTTCTTT.